This entry features one TCR beta chain sequence. Its antigen is as yet unknown. Treatment of the sample: approximately nine-day PBMC culture with coronavirus spike peptide pools or control peptides (ViraFEST assay). Per well, 1.5 million to 2.5 million PBMCs were cultured in the presence of roughly 9 IU/ml IL-2 and 8 to 10 ug/ml peptide pools. Culture proceeded for about 10 days, and CD4+ T cells were then isolated by negative selection. The sample originates from a study of vaccination and CD4 T cells after COVID-19. With the Oncomine TCR Beta short-read assay, DNA from cultured CD4+ T cells was sequenced. TCRdb analysed the PCR reads with MiXCR anew, one entry per CDR3 protein. The data hold over 3,500 distinct CDR3 sequences, with over 12% observed a single time. V shed 4 bases and J shed 3 bases, with 4 bases lying between them. The length of the CDR3 is 12 residues. Per germline, CDR1 SGHRS and CDR2 YFSETQ.

This TCR was recovered from a human donor who had recovered from COVID-19. The sequenced sample consisted of CD4+ T cells from blood, cultured in vitro. The chain links TRBV5-1 to TRBJ2-2; no reliable D call. CDR3 amino acids: CASSPDTGELFF. DNA for the CDR3: TGCGCCAGCAGCCCGGACACCGGGGAGCTGTTTTTT.